Listed here are 12 T cell receptor beta chains from one sample, sequenced in a study of blood T cell repertoires in COVID-19. Using immunoSEQ multiplex PCR, the repertoire was profiled, and TCRdb retains in-frame clones only, with some absent. This table holds about 200,000 clones, 76% found once. Sequenced: PBMCs or T cells enriched from blood (not recorded which). The source of these receptors is a woman aged 50 to 60 with acute COVID-19.

The gene calls are TRBV7-9 and TRBJ1-5; TRBD1 matches 7 bases. CDR1 is SEHNR and CDR2 is FQNEAQ in the germline V gene (reference sequence). V dropped 3 bases and J dropped 4; count of bases not matched to a gene: 15. The length of the CDR3 is 18 residues. The DNA for the CDR3 is TGTGCCAGCAGCTTCACCTCAAACCGGGACAGCCCTAATCAGCCCCAGCATTTT. It codes for CASSFTSNRDSPNQPQHF.

The chain links TRBV4-1 to TRBJ1-2; 7 nucleotides align to TRBD1. V shed 5 bases, J shed 3 bases, and the junction held 3 bases outside the gene matches. This CDR3 contains 13 residues. In germline, CDR1 is MGHRA, CDR2 YSYEKL. CDR3 sequence reads: CASSSGGYYGYTF. DNA of the CDR3: TGCGCCAGCAGCTCAGGGGGATACTATGGCTACACCTTC.

This clone was detected only a few times. The chain recombines TRBV10-1 with TRBJ2-5, with TRBD1 as a possible D gene (6 bases). Germline V gene sequence: CDR1 WNHNN, CDR2 SYGVQD (reference sequence). The CDR3 extends over 13 amino acids. Trimming removed 8 bases from V and 0 bases from J, with 10 bases in between. For the CDR3, the DNA is TGCGCCAGCCGGTGGGGGCACCAAGAGACCCAGTACTTC. Protein sequence: CASRWGHQETQYF.

The J gene is TRBJ2-1, the V gene TRBV18, with D possibly TRBD2 on 6 matching bases. Germline CDR1 is KGHSH and CDR2 is LQKENI. V was cut by 3 bases and J by 8 bases, with 17 bases left in between. This CDR3 has 15 amino acids. CDR3 nucleotides: TGTGCCAGCTCACCTAGACTAGACCCCCCCTATGAGCAGTTCTTC. This codes for CASSPRLDPPYEQFF.

This clone was observed a few times. The chain has TRBV2 and TRBJ2-3; TRBD1 matches at 10 bases. The V gene's germline CDR1 is SNHLY and CDR2 FYNNEI. CDR3 length equals 17 residues. The V segment lost 10 bases and the J segment 3 bases; nucleotides outside the gene matches: 16. This CDR3 reads CAIPRDRGLGKTDTQYF. CDR3 DNA sequence: TGTGCCATCCCCCGGGACAGGGGCTTGGGAAAGACAGATACGCAGTATTTT.

This chain links TRBV12-5 with TRBJ2-1; 12 bases fit TRBD2. The length of the CDR3 is 17 residues. Germline values: CDR1 LGHNT, CDR2 FRNRAP. The trim removed 5 bases at V and 3 bases at J, leaving 8 bases unmatched. The CDR3 DNA follows: TGTGCTAGTGGTCCGGAGACTAGCGGGGGACTCTACAATGAGCAGTTCTTC. Residues: CASGPETSGGLYNEQFF.

The chain carries TRBV3-1 (or the pseudogene TRBV3-2) and TRBJ1-2, with D maybe TRBD1 (5 bases). The CDR3 is 14 amino acids. Per germline, CDR1 LGHDT and CDR2 YNNKEL (reference sequence). V was pared by 4 bases and J by 2 bases, with 11 bases between. CDR3 region: CASSRSQANYGYTF. The CDR3 region has the DNA TGTGCCAGCAGCCGGTCACAGGCCAACTATGGCTACACCTTC.

The chain uses TRBV5-1 and TRBJ1-5; 7 bases are shared with TRBD1. From germline, CDR1 is SGHRS and CDR2 YFSETQ. After removal of 4 bases from V and 3 bases from J, the junction contained 10 bases not matched to a gene. This CDR3 is 16 amino acids long. The CDR3 loop is CASSPLPGQYNQPQHF. The CDR3 DNA sequence: TGCGCCAGCAGCCCTCTCCCGGGACAGTACAATCAGCCCCAGCATTTT.

The chain has TRBV28 and TRBJ1-1; D remains ambiguous. The V gene lost 5 bases and the J gene lost 1 base, with 8 bases spanning the gap. This CDR3 region has 13 residues. CDR1 is MDHEN and CDR2 is SYDVKM in the germline V gene. The CDR3, as DNA: TGTGCCAGCAGTCTCCCCCGGAACACTGAAGCTTTCTTT. Its protein is CASSLPRNTEAFF.

The chain links TRBV5-6 to TRBJ1-6; the D is unclear. Germline CDR1 reads SGHDT; CDR2 reads YYEEEE. This CDR3 region has 13 residues. V lost 1 base to trimming and J lost 10 bases, with 9 bases between them. The CDR3 DNA follows: TGTGCCAGCAGCTTGTGGGGAGTATCACCCCTCCACTTT. Translated, it gives CASSLWGVSPLHF.

The chain links TRBV10-3 to TRBJ1-6, with 7 bases lining up with TRBD1. The V and J ends lost 5 bases and 9 bases, in that order; junction bases with no gene match: 10. Germline assignment: CDR1 ENHRY and CDR2 SYGVKD. There are 15 residues in the CDR3. The CDR3 region is CAISSTGDGASPLHF. DNA for the CDR3: TGTGCCATCAGTTCTACAGGGGACGGTGCTTCACCCCTCCACTTT.

This clone was observed a few times. This chain uses TRBV5-1 with TRBJ1-3; 8 nucleotides align to TRBD1. With 4 bases clipped from V and 1 base from J, the junction kept 13 bases outside the gene matches. The CDR3 is made up of 18 amino acids. Germline assignment: CDR1 SGHRS and CDR2 YFSETQ. The CDR3 DNA follows: TGCGCCAGCAGCATGACAGGGGTCTCACTCTCTTCTGGAAACACCATATATTTT. Amino acids: CASSMTGVSLSSGNTIYF.